This T cell receptor beta chain was sequenced in a study of OX40 agonist ivuxolimab in advanced cancers. Sequenced by immunoSEQ multiplex PCR; TCRdb stores in-frame clones only, minus some. The sample holds about 12,000 clones; approximately 62% are singletons and the top ten take 10% to 15%. Overall study results and limits: Low clonal expansion, among the lowest seen, marked partial responders at 0.1-3.0 mg/kg.

This clone was picked up a small number of times. Its antigen is not identified. Trimming removed 6 bases from V and 5 bases from J; junction bases left unmatched: 8. The germline gives CDR1 MDHEN, CDR2 SYDVKM. CDR3 length: 14 amino acids. This specimen consisted of CD4+ or CD8+ T cells sorted from blood, obtained in a trial of the OX40 agonist ivuxolimab. The chain uses TRBV28 and TRBJ2-5; 8 positions match TRBD2. The source is an adult with an advanced solid tumor such as melanoma, head and neck, liver or kidney cancer. The CDR3, as DNA: TGTGCCAGCAGGCCCGGGACTAGATTCGAGACCCAGTACTTC. It encodes CASRPGTRFETQYF.